These 20 T cell receptor beta chains came from one sample sequenced in a study of blood T cell repertoires in COVID-19. Profiled with immunoSEQ multiplex PCR; TCRdb holds only in-frame clones, not every one. The table shows approximately 210,000 clones, with around 90% occurring only once. Sequencing was carried out using peripheral blood. These receptors all stem from a man in his late teens or twenties with active or convalescent COVID-19.

V gene TRBV15 combines with J gene TRBJ2-1; 8 bases are a match to TRBD2. CDR3 length equals 17 residues. Germline V gene lookup returns CDR1 LNHNV and CDR2 YYDKDF (reference sequence). The ends lost 0 bases at V and 4 bases at J; junction bases unmatched: 8. CDR3 DNA sequence: TGTGCCACCAGCAGAGATGTCGGGCTAGCGGGTTACAATGAGCAGTTCTTC. Its translation: CATSRDVGLAGYNEQFF.

The chain uses TRBV2 and TRBJ2-2; TRBD2 agrees at 7 bases. CDR1 SNHLY and CDR2 FYNNEI come from the germline V gene. J was trimmed by 5 bases and V by 4 bases; bases with no gene match: 4. The CDR3 loop spans 14 amino acids. CDR3 in DNA: TGTGCCAGCAGTGTTGGCGGGGGAACCGGGGAGCTGTTTTTT. Amino acids: CASSVGGGTGELFF.

Details on this clone: Germline is not matched at one junction end, which may reflect a read error. The rearrangement uses TRBV10-3 and TRBJ2-2; D is unclear. From germline, CDR1 is ENHRY and CDR2 SYGVKD. The CDR3 contains 11 residues. CDR3 residues: CATRNSGELFF. CDR3 DNA sequence: TGTGCCACCAGAAACAGCGGGGAGCTGTTTTTT.

The CDR3 protein is CSAPWGEVDTQYF. CDR3 nucleotides: TGCAGCGCCCCTTGGGGGGAGGTAGATACGCAGTATTTT. The chain links TRBV29-1 to TRBJ2-3; the D gene is possibly TRBD2 (6 bases). Germline-derived CDR1 and CDR2 are SQVTM and ANQGSEA. Trimming took 7 bases from V and 5 from J, leaving 16 bases between them. There are 13 residues in the CDR3.

This rearrangement joins TRBV10-2 to TRBJ1-2; D possibly corresponds to TRBD1 (6 bases). Trimming took 0 bases from V and 6 from J, leaving 17 bases between them. Germline CDR1 WSHSY, CDR2 SAAADI. The CDR3 loop spans 16 amino acids. CDR3 region: CASSESIRGGKDGYTF. The CDR3 nucleotides read TGCGCCAGCAGTGAGTCGATTAGAGGGGGTAAGGATGGCTACACCTTC.

The genes are TRBV27 and TRBJ2-3; TRBD1 aligns across 7 bases. In germline, CDR1 is MNHEY, CDR2 SMNVEV (reference sequence). V was pared by 3 bases and J by 8 bases, with 8 bases of the junction left unmatched. This CDR3 is 14 amino acids long. CDR3 sequence (DNA): TGTGCCAGCAGTTTGGGGACAGATAAAGTTACGCAGTATTTT. Its protein product is CASSLGTDKVTQYF.

The genes are TRBV3-1 (or the pseudogene TRBV3-2) and TRBJ1-2, with D unclear. V shed 5 bases and J shed 6 bases, with 10 bases lying between them. The germline gives CDR1 LGHDT, CDR2 YNNKEL (reference sequence). This CDR3 is 12 amino acids long. The CDR3 region has the DNA TGTGCCAGCAGCTCCCCCGGGGATGGCTACACCTTC. It codes for CASSSPGDGYTF.

The chain carries TRBV11-1 and TRBJ2-1; 7 nucleotides line up with TRBD1. V lost 6 bases and J lost 7; bases outside the gene matches: 6. CDR3 length: 13 amino acids. Germline loops: CDR1 SGHAT, CDR2 FQDESV (reference sequence). Here the CDR3 DNA reads TGTGCCAGCAGGGAGAACAGGGGTAATGAGCAGTTCTTC. Translation: CASRENRGNEQFF.

This chain connects TRBV6-4 to TRBJ2-7; 9 positions match TRBD2. Germline V gene data show CDR1 as MRHNA and CDR2 as SNTAGT. The CDR3 extends over 20 amino acids. V gave up 10 bases and J gave up 3 bases; unmatched junction bases: 28. In DNA form, the CDR3 reads TGTGCCAACTTCCCATCCCTTAACCCGGGGCTAGCGGGAACCTTCTACGAGCAGTACTTC. Translation: CANFPSLNPGLAGTFYEQYF.

The rearrangement joins TRBV6-5 to TRBJ2-2, with 10 positions matching TRBD1. The CDR3 is 15 amino acids. V lost 3 bases to trimming and J lost 6 bases; unmatched junction nucleotides: 4. Germline CDR1 reads MNHEY; CDR2 reads SVGAGI. The CDR3 here is CASSYGTGVSGELFF. In DNA form, the CDR3 reads TGTGCCAGCAGTTATGGGACAGGGGTTTCCGGGGAGCTGTTTTTT.

The chain carries TRBV4-2 and TRBJ2-2; tentatively, D is TRBD1 (5 bases). The CDR3 consists of 13 residues. Germline CDR1 reads LGHNA; CDR2 reads YNFKEQ. Trimming cost V 0 bases and J 8 bases, with 7 bases left between them. CDR3 DNA sequence: TGTGCCAGCAGCCAAGATGGGGCAGGGGAGCTGTTTTTT. Amino acids: CASSQDGAGELFF.

The V call is TRBV6-5, the J call TRBJ2-3, with 10 bases fitting TRBD1. The CDR3 runs to 16 residues. V shed 4 bases and J 1 base; nucleotides not matched to a gene: 5. The germline V gene has CDR1 MNHEY and CDR2 SVGAGI. The CDR3 region has the DNA TGTGCCAGCAGTTGGGGGACAGGGGTACGCACAGATACGCAGTATTTT. Its translation: CASSWGTGVRTDTQYF.

V usage is TRBV29-1 and J usage is TRBJ2-3; 10 bases map to TRBD2. Germline CDR1 SQVTM, CDR2 ANQGSEA. The CDR3 sequence is 15 residues long. Losses at the gene ends were 7 bases for V and 0 bases for J; bases not matched to a gene: 7. As DNA, the CDR3 is TGCAGCGCGGGATCGACTAGCGGGAGCACAGATACGCAGTATTTT. It translates to CSAGSTSGSTDTQYF.

The CDR3 DNA follows: TGTGCCAGTGGACAGAAGAACACTGAAGCTTTCTTT. It yields the protein CASGQKNTEAFF. V and J are TRBV7-3 and TRBJ1-1, with D perhaps matching TRBD1 (6 bases). CDR1 and CDR2 (germline): SGHTA, FQGTGA. This CDR3 has 12 residues. V lost 9 bases and J 1 base, leaving 9 bases between the germline ends.

The chain combines TRBV5-5 with TRBJ2-7; 9 positions agree with TRBD1. J gave up 3 bases and V 4 bases, and 8 bases lay outside the gene matches. CDR1 and CDR2 from the germline V gene are SGHKS and YYEKEE (reference sequence). This CDR3 is 15 amino acids long. CDR3 bases: TGTGCCAGCAGCCCGTGGACAGGGGTGGACTACGAGCAGTACTTC. Translation: CASSPWTGVDYEQYF.

The rearrangement links TRBV6-1 to TRBJ1-1, with 8 bases that match TRBD1. This CDR3 is 15 amino acids long. The germline V gene has CDR1 MNHNS and CDR2 SASEGT. Losses at the gene ends were 1 base for V and 11 bases for J; bases not matched to a gene: 12. CDR3 DNA sequence: TGTGCCAGCAGTGAAGGTTGGCCCGGACAGGGTCGGGCTTTCTTT. It translates to CASSEGWPGQGRAFF.

The rearrangement uses TRBV6-4 and TRBJ2-1, with 11 positions matching TRBD1. The ends lost 3 bases at V and 4 bases at J; junction bases unmatched: 11. Per the germline V gene, CDR1 is MRHNA and CDR2 is SNTAGT. The CDR3 sequence is 18 residues long. The CDR3 sequence: CASSESGQGGRKYNEQFF. Here the CDR3 DNA reads TGTGCCAGCAGTGAGTCGGGACAGGGGGGACGCAAATACAATGAGCAGTTCTTC.

The J gene is TRBJ2-4, the V gene TRBV28; TRBD2 is a possible D gene (5 bases). The CDR3 extends over 12 amino acids. V was cut by 6 bases and J by 11 bases, with 14 bases left in between. From germline, CDR1 is MDHEN and CDR2 SYDVKM. CDR3 sequence: CASSRRTQLQYF. DNA of the CDR3: TGTGCCAGCAGCCGGCGGACTCAGCTTCAGTACTTC. The full variable domain, with the rest looked up from reference TRBV28 and TRBJ2-4, is DVKVTQSSRYLVKRTGEKVFLECVQDMDHENMFWYRQDPGLGLRLIYFSYDVKMKEKGDIPEGYSVSREKKERFSLILESASTNQTSMYLCASSRRTQLQYFGAGTRLSVL.

V and J are TRBV6-6 and TRBJ1-1; no definite D call. CDR3 length: 14 residues. Germline lookup yields CDR1 MNHNY and CDR2 SVGAGI (reference sequence). V was trimmed by 0 bases and J by 8 bases, leaving 13 bases between them. CDR3 nucleotide sequence: TGTGCCAGCAGTTACTCGAATGTAGGAGGGGAAGCTTTCTTT. This encodes CASSYSNVGGEAFF.

This clone was counted a few times. V is TRBV6-6 and J is TRBJ1-1; 8 bases agree with TRBD1. The V gene end was trimmed by 6 bases and the J gene end by 3 bases; junction bases not matched to a gene: 6. Germline CDR1 reads MNHNY; CDR2 reads SVGAGI (reference sequence). The CDR3 covers 14 residues. The CDR3 loop reads CASRQGGPDTEAFF. CDR3 DNA: TGTGCCAGCAGACAGGGGGGCCCGGACACTGAAGCTTTCTTT.